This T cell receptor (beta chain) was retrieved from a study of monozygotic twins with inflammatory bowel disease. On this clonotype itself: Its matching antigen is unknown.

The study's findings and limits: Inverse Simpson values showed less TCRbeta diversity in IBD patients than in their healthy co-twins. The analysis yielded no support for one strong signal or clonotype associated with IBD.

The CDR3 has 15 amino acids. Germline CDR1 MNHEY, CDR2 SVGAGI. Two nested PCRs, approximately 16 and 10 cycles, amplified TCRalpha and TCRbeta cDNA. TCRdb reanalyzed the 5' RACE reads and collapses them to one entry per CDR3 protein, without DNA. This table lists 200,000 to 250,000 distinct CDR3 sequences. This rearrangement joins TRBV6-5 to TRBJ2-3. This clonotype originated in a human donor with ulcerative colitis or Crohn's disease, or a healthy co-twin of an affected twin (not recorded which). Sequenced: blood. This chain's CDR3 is CASSYGVGSTDTQYF.